The T cell receptor beta chain described here comes from a study of blood T cell repertoires in COVID-19. Here immunoSEQ multiplex PCR was the method, and the copy in TCRdb shows in-frame clones only, minus some. The repertoire holds some 250,000 clones, with about 90% as singletons. Source material: peripheral blood. The TCR was taken from a man between 60 and 75 years old who had recovered from COVID-19.

CDR3 in amino acids: CATSRATGALHF. In DNA form, the CDR3 reads TGTGCCACCAGCAGAGCTACGGGGGCCCTCCACTTT. The J gene is TRBJ1-6, the V gene TRBV15, with a possible D match to TRBD1 (5 bases). The V end was cut by 1 base, the J end by 14 bases, with 9 bases between. CDR1 LNHNV and CDR2 YYDKDF come from the germline V gene (reference sequence). The CDR3 is made up of 12 amino acids.